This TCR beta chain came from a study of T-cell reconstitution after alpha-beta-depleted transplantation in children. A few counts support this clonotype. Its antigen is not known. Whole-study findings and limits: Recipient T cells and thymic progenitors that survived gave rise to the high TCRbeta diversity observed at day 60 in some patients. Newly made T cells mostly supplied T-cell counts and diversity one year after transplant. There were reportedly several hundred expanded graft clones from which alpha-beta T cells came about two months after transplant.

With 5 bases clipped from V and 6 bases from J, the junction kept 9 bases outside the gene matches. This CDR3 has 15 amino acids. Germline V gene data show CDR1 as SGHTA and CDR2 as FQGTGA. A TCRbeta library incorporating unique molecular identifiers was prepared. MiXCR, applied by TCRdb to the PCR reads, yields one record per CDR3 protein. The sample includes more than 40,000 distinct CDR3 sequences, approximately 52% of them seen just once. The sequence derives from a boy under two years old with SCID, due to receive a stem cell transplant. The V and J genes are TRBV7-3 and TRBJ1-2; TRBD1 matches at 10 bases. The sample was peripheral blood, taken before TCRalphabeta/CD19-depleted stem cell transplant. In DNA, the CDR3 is TGTGCCAGCAGCGATAGGGACAGGGGAGCGGATGGCTACACCTTC. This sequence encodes CASSDRDRGADGYTF.